The TCR beta chain described here comes from a study of regulatory T cells in long-lasting Graves disease. This clonotype was counted many times. Specified time point: newly diagnosed GD, antithyroid drugs for less than 3 months. PBMC-extracted RNA yielded the TCR library. The germline V and J ends were trimmed by 5 bases and 3 bases, with 6 bases remaining between them. This CDR3 is built from 12 residues. Germline CDR1 KGHDR, CDR2 SFDVKD. Arm-PCR of CDR3 regions with iRepertoire HTBI primers generated TCR beta libraries. TCRdb re-called the multiplex PCR reads through MiXCR, storing one row per CDR3 protein. The data show 440,000 or so distinct CDR3 sequences, about 15% seen once. These data also featured in a second study, about T cells in Graves' hyperthyroidism and ophthalmopathy. Turning to that study: Diagnoses rested on clinical symptoms, serum thyroxine and TRAb, thyroid ultrasound and orbital computed tomography. The HTBI primer set served for first-round RT-PCR of the TCR CDR3. Most thyroid clonotypes that were expanded above 0.001 also turned up in blood.

This clonotype was sampled from a woman aged 30 to 39 with Graves disease. This chain joins TRBV24-1 and TRBJ1-2; D not resolved. The input for sequencing was peripheral blood mononuclear cells (PBMCs), taken at new diagnosis, from a patient treated with antithyroid drugs. CDR3 protein: CATSVSDYGYTF. In nucleotides, the CDR3 is TGTGCCACCAGTGTATCGGACTATGGCTACACCTTC.